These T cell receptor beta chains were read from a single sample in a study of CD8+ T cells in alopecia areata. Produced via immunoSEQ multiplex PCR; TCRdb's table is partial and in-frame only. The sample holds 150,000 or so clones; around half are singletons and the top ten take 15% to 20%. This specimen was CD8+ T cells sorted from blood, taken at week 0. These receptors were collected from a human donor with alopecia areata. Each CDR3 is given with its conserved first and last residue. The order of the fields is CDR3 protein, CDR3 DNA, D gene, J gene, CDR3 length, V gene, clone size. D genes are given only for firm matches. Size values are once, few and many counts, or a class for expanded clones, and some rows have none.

cdr3_aa: CASSRKAGPLAEIDEQYF; cdr3_nt: TGTGCCAGCAGCCGAAAGGCCGGGCCACTAGCTGAAATCGACGAGCAGTACTTC; d_call: NA; j_call: TRBJ2-7; cdr3_length: 18; v_call: TRBV27; clone_size: few
cdr3_aa: CASEGGFGKLFF; cdr3_nt: TGTGCCAGCGAGGGGGGGTTCGGAAAACTGTTTTTT; d_call: NA; j_call: TRBJ1-4; cdr3_length: 12; v_call: TRBV2; clone_size: few
cdr3_aa: CASSPPGTNEQFF; cdr3_nt: TGTGCCAGCTCACCACCGGGTACCAATGAGCAGTTCTTC; d_call: NA; j_call: TRBJ2-1; cdr3_length: 13; v_call: TRBV18; clone_size: NA
cdr3_aa: CASSQRLVGQVEGYTF; cdr3_nt: TGCGCCAGCAGCCAAAGATTAGTCGGGCAGGTTGAGGGCTACACCTTC; d_call: NA; j_call: TRBJ1-2; cdr3_length: 16; v_call: TRBV4-3; clone_size: NA
cdr3_aa: CASSLGTEQYF; cdr3_nt: TGTGCCAGCAGTTTAGGGACCGAGCAGTACTTC; d_call: NA; j_call: TRBJ2-7; cdr3_length: 11; v_call: TRBV6-6; clone_size: NA
cdr3_aa: CAWSPGGEYNEQFF; cdr3_nt: TGTGCCTGGTCACCGGGGGGGGAATACAATGAGCAGTTCTTC; d_call: TRBD2; j_call: TRBJ2-1; cdr3_length: 14; v_call: TRBV30; clone_size: NA
cdr3_aa: CAISEFAGTTDTQYF; cdr3_nt: TGTGCCATCAGTGAGTTTGCGGGGACCACAGATACGCAGTATTTT; d_call: NA; j_call: TRBJ2-3; cdr3_length: 15; v_call: TRBV10-3; clone_size: many
cdr3_aa: CASSQGGQGNSPLHF; cdr3_nt: TGTGCCAGCAGCCAAGGGGGACAGGGTAATTCACCCCTCCACTTT; d_call: TRBD1; j_call: TRBJ1-6; cdr3_length: 15; v_call: TRBV9; clone_size: NA
cdr3_aa: CASSAGKGLTTQYF; cdr3_nt: TGTGCCAGCAGCGCCGGGAAGGGATTGACGACCCAGTACTTC; d_call: NA; j_call: TRBJ2-5; cdr3_length: 14; v_call: TRBV9; clone_size: few
cdr3_aa: CASSAGNTEAFF; cdr3_nt: TGCGCCAGCAGCGCGGGGAACACTGAAGCTTTCTTT; d_call: NA; j_call: TRBJ1-1; cdr3_length: 12; v_call: TRBV5-1; clone_size: few
cdr3_aa: CASTTGNYTDTQYF; cdr3_nt: TGTGCCAGCACTACGGGGAATTACACAGATACGCAGTATTTT; d_call: NA; j_call: TRBJ2-3; cdr3_length: 14; v_call: TRBV6-5; clone_size: few
cdr3_aa: CSLAGDNEQFF; cdr3_nt: TGCAGCCTAGCGGGGGACAATGAGCAGTTCTTC; d_call: TRBD2; j_call: TRBJ2-1; cdr3_length: 11; v_call: TRBV20-1; clone_size: few
cdr3_aa: CASSQEVGVTDTQYF; cdr3_nt: TGCGCCAGCAGCCAAGAAGTCGGGGTCACAGATACGCAGTATTTT; d_call: NA; j_call: TRBJ2-3; cdr3_length: 15; v_call: TRBV4-3; clone_size: NA
cdr3_aa: CASSFGPGGTPSGYTF; cdr3_nt: TGTGCCAGCAGTTTTGGGCCGGGGGGAACCCCCAGCGGCTACACCTTC; d_call: NA; j_call: TRBJ1-2; cdr3_length: 16; v_call: TRBV27; clone_size: NA
cdr3_aa: CSVDGGSEETQYF; cdr3_nt: TGCAGCGTTGACGGAGGGTCCGAGGAGACCCAGTACTTC; d_call: NA; j_call: TRBJ2-5; cdr3_length: 13; v_call: TRBV29-1; clone_size: NA
cdr3_aa: CASSLAHEAFF; cdr3_nt: TGTGCCAGCAGCTTGGCCCACGAAGCTTTCTTT; d_call: NA; j_call: TRBJ1-1; cdr3_length: 11; v_call: TRBV5-6; clone_size: NA
cdr3_aa: CASTPRDREVETQYF; cdr3_nt: TGTGCCAGCACCCCCCGGGATAGGGAGGTAGAGACCCAGTACTTC; d_call: NA; j_call: TRBJ2-5; cdr3_length: 15; v_call: TRBV7-8; clone_size: NA
cdr3_aa: CAWSVLGAGNEKLFF; cdr3_nt: TGTGCCTGGAGTGTACTCGGGGCGGGTAATGAAAAACTGTTTTTT; d_call: NA; j_call: TRBJ1-4; cdr3_length: 15; v_call: TRBV30; clone_size: once
cdr3_aa: CAWRKGQGIAEAFF; cdr3_nt: TGTGCCTGGAGAAAAGGACAGGGGATCGCTGAAGCTTTCTTT; d_call: TRBD1; j_call: TRBJ1-1; cdr3_length: 14; v_call: TRBV30; clone_size: few
cdr3_aa: CASSPGRPGTEAFF; cdr3_nt: TGTGCCAGCAGCCCGGGCCGCCCAGGGACTGAAGCTTTCTTT; d_call: NA; j_call: TRBJ1-1; cdr3_length: 14; v_call: TRBV9; clone_size: NA
cdr3_aa: CASSQEAAGERYEQYF; cdr3_nt: TGCGCCAGCAGCCAAGAGGCCGCAGGGGAACGCTACGAGCAGTACTTC; d_call: NA; j_call: TRBJ2-7; cdr3_length: 16; v_call: TRBV4-3; clone_size: once
cdr3_aa: CASKLMGEAFF; cdr3_nt: TGTGCCAGCAAATTGATGGGTGAAGCTTTCTTT; d_call: NA; j_call: TRBJ1-1; cdr3_length: 11; v_call: TRBV6-6; clone_size: many
cdr3_aa: CASSLVQNQETQYF; cdr3_nt: TGCGCCAGCAGCTTGGTACAGAATCAAGAGACCCAGTACTTC; d_call: NA; j_call: TRBJ2-5; cdr3_length: 14; v_call: TRBV5-1; clone_size: NA
cdr3_aa: CASSLDTIQETQYF; cdr3_nt: TGCGCCAGCAGCCTCGACACAATACAAGAGACCCAGTACTTC; d_call: NA; j_call: TRBJ2-5; cdr3_length: 14; v_call: TRBV4-3; clone_size: once
cdr3_aa: CASSQTTSGLYNEQFF; cdr3_nt: TGTGCCAGCAGCCAGACGACTAGCGGCCTCTACAATGAGCAGTTCTTC; d_call: TRBD2; j_call: TRBJ2-1; cdr3_length: 16; v_call: TRBV9; clone_size: once
cdr3_aa: CASSDTNEQFF; cdr3_nt: TGTGCCAGCAGCGATACAAATGAGCAGTTCTTC; d_call: NA; j_call: TRBJ2-1; cdr3_length: 11; v_call: TRBV9; clone_size: NA
cdr3_aa: CAISESYLSYEQYF; cdr3_nt: TGTGCCATCAGTGAGTCGTATCTTTCCTACGAGCAGTACTTC; d_call: NA; j_call: TRBJ2-7; cdr3_length: 14; v_call: TRBV10-3; clone_size: NA
cdr3_aa: CSVGDRDGNQPQHF; cdr3_nt: TGCAGCGTTGGAGACAGGGACGGCAATCAGCCCCAGCATTTT; d_call: TRBD1; j_call: TRBJ1-5; cdr3_length: 14; v_call: TRBV29-1; clone_size: few
cdr3_aa: CASSHQSGGTSYEQYF; cdr3_nt: TGTGCCAGCAGCCATCAGTCGGGGGGCACCTCCTACGAGCAGTACTTC; d_call: NA; j_call: TRBJ2-7; cdr3_length: 16; v_call: TRBV14; clone_size: NA